The present entry profiles one T cell receptor beta chain with its context. Deletions cut 4 bases from V and 9 bases from J, with 13 bases between. CDR1 and CDR2 (germline): MGHRA, YSYEKL. This CDR3 has 13 residues. Treatment here: oral pan-JAK inhibitor, 5-10 mg twice daily. The data originate from a study of CD8+ T cells in alopecia areata. Study-level information: Patients received oral tofacitinib, 5 to 10 mg twice daily, for moderate-to-severe alopecia areata.

Sequencing templates came from extracted RNA that was reverse transcribed into cDNA. The repertoire was sequenced with immunoSEQ multiplex PCR; TCRdb's copy has only in-frame clones and lacks some. Counted here are more than 140,000 clones, approximately 90% occurring once; the ten biggest clones make up around 13%. This receptor was taken from a human donor with alopecia areata. The chain recombines TRBV4-1 with TRBJ1-5; no firm D call. The sequencing here drew on CD8+ T cells sorted from blood, taken at week 4, from a patient treated with tofacitinib. The CDR3 reads CASSRVSYWPQHF. In DNA, the CDR3 is TGCGCCAGCAGCCGGGTTTCTTATTGGCCCCAGCATTTT.